This TCR beta chain was sequenced for a study of shared clonotypes between healthy human individuals (dated by TCRdb to the early 2020s). Study-level background: The cohort comprised a couple of women and a few men aged 18 to 49 years. To increase sequencing depth and limit assay-specific biases, different laboratories used diverse techniques to prepare libraries and sequence TCR repertoires. To estimate repertoire size and how much clonotypes are shared between individuals, the study performed deep sequencing of blood TCR repertoires from a few healthy adults. Leukapheresis yielded between about 0.85 and 10 billion PBMCs per donor. For each donor, three plates each were used for CD4 naive and CD4 memory, two plates were used for CD8 naive, and one plate was used for CD8 memory.

CD8 naive samples consisted of CD45RO-negative cells that were positively selected for CCR7, yielding a CD45RA+CCR7+ population without TemRA cells. The donors were healthy, HIV-negative adults with no recently reported acute infections or vaccinations. Every donor was a Caucasian adult residing in Nashville, Tennessee, USA. After blood collection by leukapheresis, PBMCs were isolated using Ficoll-Histopaque density gradient centrifugation and then cryopreserved in the vapor phase of liquid nitrogen. Analytical flow cytometry was used to check the purity and quantity of each magnetically sorted T cell population. Genomic DNA was isolated from each sorted fraction and quantified by UV absorbance on a Nanodrop 2000c. Comment on this clone: Its recognized antigen is unknown. Per-base quality was not reported, and no clone a single base away is much larger than it.

TCR CDR3 regions were amplified from genomic DNA by multiplex PCR using the deep immunoSEQ assay. Extracted genomic DNA from each cell subset was distributed evenly across all wells of several immunoSEQ 96-well plates, and each plate was treated as a replicate. Each replicate PCR for sorted subsets received approximately 200 ng genomic DNA, equal to around 32,000 T cell genomes. Purified libraries were quantified with a Qubit 3.0 fluorometer, sized on a Bioanalyzer 2100, and re-quantified with the KAPA Library Quantification kit. Every immunoSEQ 96-well plate was sequenced on a separate single-read 150-cycle Illumina NextSeq 550 flow cell. The paper's data handling went like this. Because the immunoSEQ output held only junctional sequences and lacked quality scores, the filtering could not match the filtering applied to full-length reads. Sequences were annotated with PyIR, a Python wrapper for IgBLAST v1.9, using IMGT germline references to assign V/J genes and CDR3. Reads were removed for weak V/J assignments (E-value above 1e-6), missing CDR3, stop codons, out-of-frame junctions, or ambiguous translated residues. V3J clonotypes were defined as sequences sharing the same inferred V gene, J gene, and CDR3 amino acid sequence. The percentage overlap between two repertoires was calculated by dividing the number of shared unique clonotypes by the size of the smaller repertoire. Repertoire richness was assessed with RTK rarefaction, the Chao1 estimator, and Recon v2.1 estimates of unobserved clonotypes. For all TCRbeta clonotypes obtained by the gDNA method from a handful of donors, generation probabilities were computed with OLGA. TCRdb took over this immuneACCESS table, retaining in-frame rearrangements with V and J assigned. Such tables are incomplete; in checked studies, under half of the missing clones stem from an unresolved V gene, and the remainder is unexplained. From that table come the V and J calls and clone size; the DNA was used to work out D and trimming. This sample gives hundreds of thousands of clones in total; approximately 96% of them show up just once. The top ten hold about 0.12% of the sample.

Including the terminal cysteine and phenylalanine, the CDR3 comprises 15 residues. The read is trimmed to its CDR3 DNA, 45 bases read in frame from base 1. CDR1 and CDR2, looked up from the germline V gene, are SGHAT and FQNNGV. The germline ends are 16 bases apart after V is trimmed by 5 bases and J by 2 bases. Findings and caveats that apply to the study as a whole: Naive subsets generally had larger estimated clonotype richness than memory subsets did. Pairwise subsampling led to the expectation that sequencing depth would affect the degree of clonotype sharing among donors. Clonotypes shared by all four sorted-subset donors showed higher generation probabilities than non-shared clonotypes. Because the study included a small number of donors, the genetic and exposure-history diversity represented was limited. Incomplete sequencing was indicated by rarefaction of sorted-subset datasets, despite the large sequencing depth. Sharing across several donors was observed for approximately 5% of naive CD4, over 3% of naive CD8, about 2.3% of memory CD4, and about 0.38% of memory CD8 clonotypes. Only blood was sampled, and tissue TCR repertoires likely differ from those in blood.

The specimen sequenced was naive CD8+ T cells sorted from blood. This sample's cell subset or site label indicates: CD45RA+CCR7+. This TCR derives from a woman younger than 45 in good health. The V gene is TRBV11-2 and the J gene is TRBJ2-7; a tentative D match to TRBD1 spans 5 bases. The sequenced DNA is TGTGCCAGCAGCCGAGACAGTGCCGTGACCTACGAGCAGTACTTC. Translated, it reads CASSRDSAVTYEQYF.